This T cell receptor (beta chain) was recovered during a study of shared clonotypes between healthy human individuals. Across the whole study: Each donor had three CD4 naive, three CD4 memory, two CD8 naive and one CD8 memory plate. Overall study findings and caveats: Inspection by rarefaction showed sorted-subset sequencing to be incomplete despite large depth. Unshared clonotypes carried lower generation probabilities than those common to all four donors.

It was into CD45RA+ naive and CD45RA-negative memory subsets that the CD4+ cells were split. Germline V gene sequence: CDR1 SGHAT, CDR2 FQDESV (reference sequence). The CDR3 runs 14 residues. V lost 5 bases to trimming and J lost 3 bases, with 14 bases between them. Measured with immunoSEQ multiplex PCR; TCRdb has only the in-frame clones, and not every one. The data show hundreds of thousands of clones, approximately 74% seen once. Comment on this clone: Its cognate antigen is unknown.

The source is a woman in her twenties or thirties in good health. Sequenced input: memory CD4+ T cells sorted from blood. Subset of the sample: CD45RA-negative fraction. The J gene is TRBJ2-7, the V gene TRBV11-1; possible D gene TRBD1, 5 bases. CDR3 loop: CASSLDSWNYEQYF. The CDR3 nucleotides are TGTGCCAGCAGCCTCGACAGTTGGAACTACGAGCAGTACTTC. Supplemented by reference TRBV11-1 and TRBJ2-7, the full variable domain reads EAEVAQSPRYKITEKSQAVAFWCDPISGHATLYWYRQILGQGPELLVQFQDESVVDDSQLPKDRFSAERLKGVDSTLKIQPAELGDSAMYLCASSLDSWNYEQYFGPGTRLTVT.